What follows describes a single T cell receptor beta chain. The antigen is unknown. The PCR employed 60 Vbeta primers together with 13 Jbeta primers. The repertoire was sequenced with immunoSEQ multiplex PCR; TCRdb's copy has only in-frame clones and lacks some. The data contain under 200,000 clones, 60% to 85% of them singletons. Looked up from germline, CDR1 is SNHLY and CDR2 is FYNNEI. V was shortened by 8 bases and J by 0 bases, with 13 bases between the two germline ends. The length of the CDR3 is 15 residues. The sample belongs to a study of cytomegalovirus exposure and HLA in healthy donors. Whole-study results and caveats: As a later analysis revealed, the rate of TCR association differed by HLA locus, with DRB1 most and HLA-C fewest.

The receptor's source is a middle-aged woman in good health and CMV-seronegative. The sample consisted of PBMCs. The chain employs TRBV2 and TRBJ2-2, with D possibly being TRBD1 (6 bases). CDR3 nucleotides: TGTGCCAGCGACCAGGGACACACGAACACCGGGGAGCTGTTTTTT. Translation: CASDQGHTNTGELFF. Variable domain in full (rest from reference TRBV2 and TRBJ2-2): EPEVTQTPSHQVTQMGQEVILRCVPISNHLYFYWYRQILGQKVEFLVSFYNNEISEKSEIFDDQFSVERPDGSNFTLKIRSTKLEDSAMYFCASDQGHTNTGELFFGEGSRLTVL.